This entry lists 25 T cell receptor beta chains sequenced from one sample in a study of T cells in Graves' hyperthyroidism and ophthalmopathy. The TCR beta CDR3 regions underwent amplification using RNA transcripts as the source. HTBI primers drove first-round RT-PCR of the TCR CDR3. TCRdb used MiXCR to reprocess the multiplex PCR reads, holding one entry per CDR3 protein. The sample has a few hundred thousand distinct CDR3 sequences, roughly 13% seen once. The sequencing input was blood. The receptors here all came from a middle-aged woman with Graves' ophthalmopathy.

Ten or more counts support this clonotype. The J gene is TRBJ2-1, the V gene TRBV6-1, with 9 bases aligning to TRBD1. This CDR3 has 15 residues. V shed 7 bases, J shed 6 bases, and the junction held 10 bases outside the gene matches. The germline gives CDR1 MNHNS, CDR2 SASEGT. CDR3 region: CASTLSGQGFNEQFF. The CDR3 region has the DNA TGTGCCAGCACCTTATCGGGACAGGGATTCAATGAGCAGTTCTTC.

V is TRBV5-1 and J is TRBJ1-4; 7 bases match TRBD1. Germline CDR1 and CDR2: SGHRS and YFSETQ. V was pared by 5 bases and J by 6 bases, with 4 bases of the junction left unmatched. The CDR3 consists of 13 residues. The CDR3: CASRGGRDEKLFF. The CDR3 nucleotides are TGCGCCAGCAGAGGGGGCAGGGATGAAAAACTGTTTTTT.

This clonotype was seen only a few times. The chain joins TRBV20-1 to TRBJ1-2, with 8 positions matching TRBD1. Germline CDR1 and CDR2: DFQATT and SNEGSKA (reference sequence). V lost 0 bases to trimming and J lost 7 bases; unmatched junction nucleotides: 4. The CDR3 has 13 residues. Here the CDR3 DNA reads TGCAGTGCTAGAGATTCGACAGGGGTTGGCTACACCTTC. Translation: CSARDSTGVGYTF.

Notes on this clonotype: Given a much more abundant clone one base away, this may be a read error. The chain links TRBV7-7 to TRBJ2-7, with TRBD1 matching 7 bases. Per germline, CDR1 SSHAT and CDR2 FNYEAQ (reference sequence). This CDR3 is 14 amino acids long. The CDR3 loop is CASGFGTAHYEQYF. The CDR3 nucleotides read TGTGCCAGCGGCTTTGGGACAGCACACTACGAGCAGTACTTC. The full variable domain, in which reference TRBV7-7 and TRBJ2-7 provide the parts outside the CDR3, is GAGVSQSPRYKVTKRGQDVTLRCDPISSHATLYWYQQALGQGPEFLTYFNYEAQPDKSGLPSDRFSAERPEGSISTLTIQRTEQRDSAMYRCASGFGTAHYEQYFGPGTRLTVT.

There are a few counts of this clonotype. The genes are TRBV11-2 and TRBJ1-2; D is unclear. CDR3 length equals 18 residues. V lost 0 bases to trimming and J lost 4 bases, with 21 bases between them. Looked up from germline, CDR1 is SGHAT and CDR2 is FQNNGV. The CDR3, as DNA: TGTGCCAGCAGCTTAGATAAGTTAGCCCGGGGATCCCTCTATGGCTACACCTTC. Amino acid sequence: CASSLDKLARGSLYGYTF. Using reference TRBV11-2 and TRBJ1-2 for the parts outside the CDR3, the full variable domain is EAGVAQSPRYKIIEKRQSVAFWCNPISGHATLYWYQQILGQGPKLLIQFQNNGVVDDSQLPKDRFSAERLKGVDSTLKIQPAKLEDSAVYLCASSLDKLARGSLYGYTFGSGTRLTVV.

Comments on this clonotype: This may arise from a read error, as a much more abundant clone is one base away. This chain connects TRBV28 to TRBJ2-1, with 10 nucleotides matching TRBD2. In germline, CDR1 is MDHEN, CDR2 SYDVKM. This CDR3 is 14 amino acids long. V shed 5 bases and J 9 bases; nucleotides not matched to a gene: 7. The CDR3 reads CASSPLAGWGEQFF. The CDR3 DNA reads as TGTGCCAGCAGTCCACTAGCGGGATGGGGTGAGCAGTTCTTC. Variable domain in full (rest from reference TRBV28 and TRBJ2-1): DVKVTQSSRYLVKRTGEKVFLECVQDMDHENMFWYRQDPGLGLRLIYFSYDVKMKEKGDIPEGYSVSREKKERFSLILESASTNQTSMYLCASSPLAGWGEQFFGPGTRLTVL.

This clonotype came up many times. The rearrangement links TRBV20-1 to TRBJ1-5; perhaps TRBD1 as D (5 bases). This CDR3 is 13 amino acids long. Trimming removed 7 bases from V and 6 bases from J, with 16 bases in between. Germline CDR1 reads DFQATT; CDR2 reads SNEGSKA (reference sequence). Here the CDR3 reads CSVQIGGAQPQHF. CDR3 bases: TGCAGTGTTCAGATTGGGGGTGCTCAGCCCCAGCATTTT.

This clonotype was seen repeatedly, ten times or more. This chain joins TRBV24-1 and TRBJ1-5; D remains unclear. The CDR3 loop spans 14 amino acids. Germline-derived CDR1 and CDR2 are KGHDR and SFDVKD. V was pared by 4 bases and J by 4 bases, with 10 bases between. This CDR3 reads CATSDSGWNQPQHF. As DNA, the CDR3 is TGTGCCACCAGTGACTCGGGGTGGAATCAGCCCCAGCATTTT.

The chain uses TRBV5-1 and TRBJ1-1, with TRBD1 as a possible D gene (5 bases). The germline V and J ends were trimmed by 2 bases and 2 bases, with 16 bases remaining between them. The CDR3 spans 16 residues. CDR1 is SGHRS, CDR2 YFSETQ, per germline. Written as DNA, the CDR3 is TGCGCCAGCAGCTTCGCCGGGACGGTTTTTAACACTGAAGCTTTCTTT. This encodes CASSFAGTVFNTEAFF.

The DNA of the CDR3 is TGTGCCAGCAGCTCCACGGGGGTGCTAGCCAAAAACATTCAGTACTTC. It is translated as CASSSTGVLAKNIQYF. The V call is TRBV11-3, the J call TRBJ2-4; tentatively, D is TRBD2 (6 bases). V gave up 4 bases and J gave up 0 bases, with 13 bases separating them. The CDR3 runs 16 residues. From germline, CDR1 is SGHNT and CDR2 YENEEA.

This clonotype has ten or more counts. This chain connects TRBV3-1 to TRBJ1-1; 8 bases agree with TRBD1. V lost 4 bases to trimming and J lost 5 bases; unmatched junction nucleotides: 12. The CDR3 has 16 residues. CDR1 and CDR2 (germline): LGHDT, YNNKEL (reference sequence). Here the CDR3 reads CASSPPRNRGGTEAFF. The CDR3, as DNA: TGTGCCAGCAGCCCCCCCCGGAACAGGGGGGGAACTGAAGCTTTCTTT. The whole variable domain, remainder taken from reference TRBV3-1 and TRBJ1-1, is DTAVSQTPKYLVTQMGNDKSIKCEQNLGHDTMYWYKQDSKKFLKIMFSYNNKELIINETVPNRFSPKSPDKAHLNLHINSLELGDSAVYFCASSPPRNRGGTEAFFGQGTRLTVV.

There are a few counts of this clonotype. This chain uses TRBV10-1 with TRBJ2-5; D possibly uses TRBD1 or TRBD2 (6 bases each). This CDR3 comprises 13 residues. Germline CDR1 is WNHNN and CDR2 is SYGVQD (reference sequence). With 1 base removed from V and 5 bases from J, the gap between germline ends came to 8 bases. Here the CDR3 DNA reads TGCGCCAGCAGTGAGTGGGGGGCGGAGACCCAGTACTTC. Translating it yields CASSEWGAETQYF.

This clonotype was seen more than once but under ten times. J is TRBJ2-1 and V is TRBV5-1; 12 positions agree with TRBD2. Germline assignment: CDR1 SGHRS and CDR2 YFSETQ. The CDR3 extends over 16 amino acids. Losses at the gene ends were 4 bases for V and 6 bases for J; bases not matched to a gene: 8. As DNA, the CDR3 is TGCGCCAGCAGCCGGAGACTAGCGGGGGCCTTCAATGAGCAGTTCTTC. Translating gives CASSRRLAGAFNEQFF.

In this sample, this clonotype turned up many times. The chain links TRBV19 to TRBJ2-3; maybe TRBD2 (6 bases). The CDR3 runs to 13 residues. V lost 5 bases to trimming and J lost 4 bases, with 10 bases between them. Germline CDR1 and CDR2: LNHDA and SQIVND (reference sequence). The CDR3 here is CASSGRTSDTQYF. DNA for the CDR3: TGTGCCAGTAGTGGGAGGACCTCAGATACGCAGTATTTT.

This clonotype was observed at least ten times. V and J are TRBV7-6 and TRBJ1-6; tentative D call: TRBD1 (6 bases). Germline V gives CDR1 SGHVS, CDR2 FNYEAQ. Trimming took off 1 base at V and 14 bases at J, with 15 bases between the two ends. The CDR3 covers 14 residues. This CDR3 reads CASSLVLGGTSLHF. The CDR3 DNA is TGTGCCAGCAGCTTAGTACTAGGGGGGACCTCCCTCCACTTT. The entire variable domain, with the rest obtained from reference TRBV7-6 and TRBJ1-6, is as follows: GAGVSQSPRYKVTKRGQDVALRCDPISGHVSLYWYRQALGQGPEFLTYFNYEAQQDKSGLPNDRFSAERPEGSISTLTIQRTEQRDSAMYRCASSLVLGGTSLHFGNGTRLTVT.

This chain links TRBV6-1 with TRBJ2-7; D perhaps matches TRBD1 (6 bases). Germline V gives CDR1 MNHNS, CDR2 SASEGT. There are 15 residues in the CDR3. The V end was cut by 5 bases, the J end by 2 bases, with 16 bases between. This CDR3 is CASSPRGPVPYEQYF. In nucleotides, the CDR3 is TGTGCCAGCAGTCCCAGGGGACCAGTTCCCTACGAGCAGTACTTC.

This clonotype was picked up a small number of times. The V call is TRBV9, the J call TRBJ2-1; 12 bases match TRBD2. This CDR3 contains 15 residues. Trimming removed 3 bases from V and 6 bases from J; junction bases left unmatched: 4. Germline V gene data show CDR1 as SGDLS and CDR2 as YYNGEE. The CDR3 region is CASSAEGLAGNEQFF. The CDR3 DNA follows: TGTGCCAGCAGCGCGGAGGGACTAGCGGGCAATGAGCAGTTCTTC.

There are many counts of this clonotype. The chain recombines TRBV7-8 with TRBJ1-1; perhaps TRBD1 as D (6 bases). The CDR3 is 13 residues long. Germline CDR1 SGHVS, CDR2 FQNEAQ. Between the trimmed V and J ends, which lost 7 bases and 1 base, there was a span of 10 bases. The CDR3 DNA reads as TGTGCCAGCACCGGACAGTCGAACACTGAAGCTTTCTTT. Amino acids: CASTGQSNTEAFF.

This clonotype was counted only a few times. The chain recombines TRBV24-1 with TRBJ2-1; 10 bases align to TRBD1. V lost 10 bases and J lost 2; bases outside the gene matches: 1. CDR3 length equals 13 residues. Germline values: CDR1 KGHDR, CDR2 SFDVKD. The CDR3 is CATGQGTYNEQFF. CDR3 coding DNA: TGTGCCACGGGACAGGGGACCTACAATGAGCAGTTCTTC.

The chain combines TRBV7-2 with TRBJ2-1; weak D call: TRBD1 (6 bases). Germline V CDR1 and CDR2: SGHTA, FQGNSA. CDR3 length equals 15 residues. The V and J ends lost 3 bases and 0 bases respectively, with 9 bases between them. CDR3 region: CASSLWGPSYNEQFF. The CDR3 region has the DNA TGTGCCAGCAGCTTGTGGGGGCCCTCCTACAATGAGCAGTTCTTC.

The V gene is TRBV18, the J gene TRBJ1-2, with a weak D call TRBD1 (5 bases). Germline-derived CDR1 and CDR2 are KGHSH and LQKENI. Trimming took off 0 bases at V and 4 bases at J, with 9 bases between the two ends. The CDR3 has 14 residues. DNA for the CDR3: TGTGCCAGCTCACCACCGGGGCAGTTCTATGGCTACACCTTC. Translating it yields CASSPPGQFYGYTF.

This clonotype has only a few counts. The V and J genes are TRBV19 and TRBJ1-1; D call uncertain. Germline values: CDR1 LNHDA, CDR2 SQIVND (reference sequence). The CDR3 is 15 residues long. V lost 1 base to trimming and J lost 1 base, with 10 bases between them. The CDR3 loop reads CASSIGARRNTEAFF. Here the CDR3 DNA reads TGTGCCAGTAGTATAGGGGCCAGGAGGAACACTGAAGCTTTCTTT.

The chain uses TRBV20-1 and TRBJ1-6; maybe TRBD1 (6 bases). Deletions cut 8 bases from V and 8 bases from J, with 16 bases between. From germline, CDR1 is DFQATT and CDR2 SNEGSKA (reference sequence). This CDR3 contains 13 residues. This CDR3 reads CSLRQQGDSPLHF. The CDR3 bases are TGCAGTCTACGCCAACAGGGAGATTCACCCCTCCACTTT.

With respect to this clonotype: One end of the junction is discordant with germline, which a read error may explain. The chain has TRBV19 and TRBJ1-5; 7 bases align to TRBD1. This CDR3 is 15 amino acids long. Germline V gene sequence: CDR1 LNHDA, CDR2 SQIVND (reference sequence). The CDR3 DNA reads TGTGCCAGTAGTATAAACGACAGGGTAAATCGGCCCCAGCATTTT. This sequence encodes CASSINDRVNRPQHF. Full variable domain (outside the CDR3, taken from reference TRBV19 and TRBJ1-5): DGGITQSPKYLFRKEGQNVTLSCEQNLNHDAMYWYRQDPGQGLRLIYYSQIVNDFQKGDIAEGYSVSREKKESFPLTVTSAQKNPTAFYLCASSINDRVNRPQHFGDGTRLSIL.

In this sample, this clonotype turned up many times. The V call is TRBV5-1, the J call TRBJ2-5, with 8 bases lining up with TRBD2. CDR3 length: 17 residues. Germline V lookup: CDR1 SGHRS, CDR2 YFSETQ. The V segment lost 2 bases and the J segment 2 bases; nucleotides outside the gene matches: 11. CDR3 DNA: TGCGCCAGCAGCTTCTATCGTAGCGGGGCGACTCAAGAGACCCAGTACTTC. Encoded protein: CASSFYRSGATQETQYF.